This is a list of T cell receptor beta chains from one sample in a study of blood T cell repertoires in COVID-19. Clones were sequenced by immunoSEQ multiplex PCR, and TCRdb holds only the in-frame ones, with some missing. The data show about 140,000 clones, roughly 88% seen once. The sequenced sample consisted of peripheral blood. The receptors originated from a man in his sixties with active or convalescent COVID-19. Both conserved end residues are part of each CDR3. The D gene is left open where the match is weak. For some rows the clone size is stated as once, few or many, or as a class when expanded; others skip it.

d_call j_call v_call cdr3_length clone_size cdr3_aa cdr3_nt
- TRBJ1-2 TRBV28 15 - CASSPHTGPNYGYTF TGTGCCAGCAGTCCCCACACAGGGCCGAACTATGGCTACACCTTC
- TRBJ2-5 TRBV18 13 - CASSPPRPETQYF TGTGCCAGCTCACCACCGAGGCCCGAGACCCAGTACTTC
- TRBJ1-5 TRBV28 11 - CASSLQSPQHF TGTGCCAGCAGTTTACAGTCACCCCAGCATTTT
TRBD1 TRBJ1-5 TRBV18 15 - CASSINRQGGQPQHF TGTGCCAGCTCTATCAATCGACAGGGGGGCCAGCCCCAGCATTTT
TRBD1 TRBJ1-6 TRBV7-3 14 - CASSLQGAGSPLHF TGTGCCAGCAGCCTACAGGGGGCAGGTTCACCCCTCCACTTT
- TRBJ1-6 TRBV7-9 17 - CASSSTSYTGRNSPLHF TGTGCCAGCAGCTCCACCTCCTATACAGGGCGAAATTCACCCCTCCACTTT
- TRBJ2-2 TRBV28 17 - CASTSTPTSANTGELFF TGTGCCAGCACCTCGACTCCCACCAGTGCGAACACCGGGGAGCTGTTTTTT
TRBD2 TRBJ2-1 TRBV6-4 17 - CASSEDWSSGMYNEQFF TGTGCCAGCAGTGAGGACTGGTCTAGCGGAATGTACAATGAGCAGTTCTTC
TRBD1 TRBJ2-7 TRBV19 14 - CASSDRDSSYEQYF TGTGCCAGTAGTGACAGGGATAGCTCTTACGAGCAGTACTTC
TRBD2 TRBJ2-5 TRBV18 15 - CASSPIGGREETQYF TGTGCCAGCTCACCAATCGGCGGGAGGGAAGAGACCCAGTACTTC
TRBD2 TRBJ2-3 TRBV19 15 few CASSIGLAGEDTQYF TGTGCCAGTAGTATTGGACTAGCGGGAGAAGATACGCAGTATTTT
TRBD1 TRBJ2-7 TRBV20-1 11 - CSARDRGEQYF TGCAGTGCTAGGGACAGGGGCGAGCAGTACTTC
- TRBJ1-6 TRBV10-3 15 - CAISESTRQNSPLHF TGTGCCATCAGTGAGTCGACTAGGCAGAATTCACCCCTCCACTTT
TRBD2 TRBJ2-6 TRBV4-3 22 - CASSQDPGHSSGRATGANVLTF TGCGCCAGCAGCCAAGATCCTGGGCATTCTAGCGGGAGGGCCACAGGGGCCAACGTCCTGACTTTC
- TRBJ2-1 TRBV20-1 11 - CSARSALEQFF TGCAGTGCTAGAAGCGCCCTAGAGCAGTTCTTC
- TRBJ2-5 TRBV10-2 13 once CASSSVWRETQYF TGCGCCAGCAGTAGTGTCTGGAGGGAGACCCAGTACTTC
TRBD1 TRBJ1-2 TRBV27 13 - CASSKDRAYGYTF TGTGCCAGCAGCAAGGACAGGGCCTATGGCTACACCTTC
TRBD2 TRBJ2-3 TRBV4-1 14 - CASSRGLAGDTQYF TGCGCCAGCAGCCGTGGACTAGCTGGAGATACGCAGTATTTT
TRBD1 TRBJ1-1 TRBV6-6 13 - CASSQQGNSEAFF TGTGCCAGCAGTCAACAGGGGAACAGTGAAGCTTTCTTT
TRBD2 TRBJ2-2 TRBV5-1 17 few CASSSPPLAGVFGELFF TGCGCCAGCAGCTCACCGCCACTAGCGGGAGTTTTCGGGGAGCTGTTTTTT
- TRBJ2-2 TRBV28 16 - CASSLFIYLNTGELFF TGTGCCAGCAGTTTATTTATCTACTTGAACACCGGGGAGCTGTTTTTT